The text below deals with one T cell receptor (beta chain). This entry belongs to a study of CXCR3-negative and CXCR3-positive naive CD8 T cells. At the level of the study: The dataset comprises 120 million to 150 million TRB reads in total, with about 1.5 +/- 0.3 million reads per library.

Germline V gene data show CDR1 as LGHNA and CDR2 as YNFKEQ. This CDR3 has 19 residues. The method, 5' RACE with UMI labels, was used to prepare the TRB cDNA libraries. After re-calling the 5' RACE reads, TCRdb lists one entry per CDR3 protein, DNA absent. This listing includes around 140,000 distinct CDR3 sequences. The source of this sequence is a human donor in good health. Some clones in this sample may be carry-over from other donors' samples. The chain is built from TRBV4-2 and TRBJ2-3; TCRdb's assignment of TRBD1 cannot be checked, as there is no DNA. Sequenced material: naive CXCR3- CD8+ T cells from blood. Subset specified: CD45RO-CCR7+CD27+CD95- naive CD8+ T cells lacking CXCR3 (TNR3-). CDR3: CASSPWSRGLPLGTDTQYF.